This T cell receptor (beta chain) comes out of a study of blood T cell repertoires in COVID-19. Across the whole study: Samples came from the United States, Italy and Spain, spanning acute and convalescent COVID-19.

Study members were between roughly 18 and 100 years old and lived in 20 to 25 US regions. Cohort allocation depended upon clinical history that participants reported. The CDR3 length is 17 residues. V was clipped by 5 bases and J by 0 bases, with 14 bases between them. The germline V gene encodes CDR1 SGHTA and CDR2 FQGTGA. As originally analysed: Amplifying reference gene primers gave estimates of nucleated cell counts. The protocol was immunoSEQ multiplex PCR, while the TCRdb copy is restricted to in-frame clones and leaves out a portion. D and trimming were read from the DNA, whereas the V and J calls and clone size are those reported in that table. The sample carries about 220,000 clones, 86% recorded once.

Sequencing was done on a sample of PBMCs or T cells enriched from blood (not recorded which). The V call is TRBV7-3, the J call TRBJ2-6; D unresolved. This receptor was taken from a woman in her thirties or forties with acute COVID-19. CDR3 coding DNA: TGTGCCAGCAGCCCCAGAGGAGAAAGCTCTGGGGCCAACGTCCTGACTTTC. It codes for CASSPRGESSGANVLTF. The full variable domain, its missing parts supplied by reference TRBV7-3 and TRBJ2-6, is GAGVSQTPSNKVTEKGKYVELRCDPISGHTALYWYRQSLGQGPEFLIYFQGTGAADDSGLPNDRFFAVRPEGSVSTLKIQRTERGDSAVYLCASSPRGESSGANVLTFGAGSRLTVL.